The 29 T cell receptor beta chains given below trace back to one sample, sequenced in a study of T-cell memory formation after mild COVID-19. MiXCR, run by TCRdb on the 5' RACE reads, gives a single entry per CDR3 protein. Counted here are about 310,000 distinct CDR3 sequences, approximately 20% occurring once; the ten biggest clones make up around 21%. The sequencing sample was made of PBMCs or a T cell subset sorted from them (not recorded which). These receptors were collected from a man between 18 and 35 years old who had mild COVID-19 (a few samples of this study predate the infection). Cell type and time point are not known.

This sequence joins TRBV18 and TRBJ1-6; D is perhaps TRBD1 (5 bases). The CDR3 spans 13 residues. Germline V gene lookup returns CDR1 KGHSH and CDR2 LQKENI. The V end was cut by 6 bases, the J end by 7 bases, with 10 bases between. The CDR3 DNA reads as TGTGCCAGCTCCGCGGGGGGAAATTCACCCCTCCACTTT. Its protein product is CASSAGGNSPLHF.

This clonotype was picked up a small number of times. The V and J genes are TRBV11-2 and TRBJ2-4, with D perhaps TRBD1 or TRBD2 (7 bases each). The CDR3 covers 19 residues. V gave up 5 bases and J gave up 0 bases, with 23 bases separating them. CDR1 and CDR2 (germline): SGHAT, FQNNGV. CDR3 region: CASSPYYRGGLEAKNIQYF. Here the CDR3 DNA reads TGTGCCAGCAGCCCATATTACAGGGGAGGGTTGGAAGCCAAAAACATTCAGTACTTC. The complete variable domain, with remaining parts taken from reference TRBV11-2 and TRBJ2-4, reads EAGVAQSPRYKIIEKRQSVAFWCNPISGHATLYWYQQILGQGPKLLIQFQNNGVVDDSQLPKDRFSAERLKGVDSTLKIQPAKLEDSAVYLCASSPYYRGGLEAKNIQYFGAGTRLSVL.

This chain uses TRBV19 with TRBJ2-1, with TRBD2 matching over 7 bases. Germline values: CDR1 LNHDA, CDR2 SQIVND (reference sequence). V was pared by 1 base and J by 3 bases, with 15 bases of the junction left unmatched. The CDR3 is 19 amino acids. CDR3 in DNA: TGTGCCAGTAGTATAGGCAGTCATTCTGGCGGGGGAATCTACAATGAGCAGTTCTTC. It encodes CASSIGSHSGGGIYNEQFF.

The CDR3 here is CASSGSLGASYEQYF. The CDR3 DNA reads TGCGCCAGCAGCGGATCACTAGGAGCCTCCTACGAGCAGTACTTC. This chain connects TRBV5-1 to TRBJ2-7, with D possibly matching TRBD2 (5 bases). The germline CDR1 and CDR2 sequences are SGHRS and YFSETQ. V lost 4 bases, J lost 0 bases, and 14 bases lay in between. The CDR3 totals 15 residues.

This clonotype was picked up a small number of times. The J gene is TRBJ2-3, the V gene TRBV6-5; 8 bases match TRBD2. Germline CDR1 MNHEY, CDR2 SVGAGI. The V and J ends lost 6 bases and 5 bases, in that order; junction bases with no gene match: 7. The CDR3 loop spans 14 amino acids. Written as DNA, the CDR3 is TGTGCCAGCAGGCCGGGGGGGCCTGAAGATACGCAGTATTTT. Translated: CASRPGGPEDTQYF.

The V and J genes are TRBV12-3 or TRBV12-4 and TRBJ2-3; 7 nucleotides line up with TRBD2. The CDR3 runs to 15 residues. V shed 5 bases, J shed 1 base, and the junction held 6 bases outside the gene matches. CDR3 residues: CASSPGGIGTDTQYF. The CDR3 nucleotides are TGTGCCAGCAGTCCCGGGGGGATCGGCACAGATACGCAGTATTTT.

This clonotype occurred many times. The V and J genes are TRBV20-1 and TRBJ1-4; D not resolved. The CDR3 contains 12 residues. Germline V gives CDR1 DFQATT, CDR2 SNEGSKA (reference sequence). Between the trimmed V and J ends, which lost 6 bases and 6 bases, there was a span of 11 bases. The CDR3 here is CSADPGDEKLFF. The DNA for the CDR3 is TGCAGTGCGGATCCCGGGGATGAAAAACTGTTTTTT.

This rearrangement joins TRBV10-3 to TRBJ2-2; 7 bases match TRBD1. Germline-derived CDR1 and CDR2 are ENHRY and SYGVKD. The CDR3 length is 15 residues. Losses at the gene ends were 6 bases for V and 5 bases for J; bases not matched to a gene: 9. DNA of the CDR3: TGTGCCATCAGGACCGGACAGGTTGATACCGGGGAGCTGTTTTTT. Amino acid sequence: CAIRTGQVDTGELFF.

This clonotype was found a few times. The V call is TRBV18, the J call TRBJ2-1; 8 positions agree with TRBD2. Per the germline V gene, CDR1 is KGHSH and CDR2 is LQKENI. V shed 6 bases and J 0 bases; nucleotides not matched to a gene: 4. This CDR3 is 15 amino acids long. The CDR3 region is CASSQRGNSYNEQFF. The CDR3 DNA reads TGTGCCAGCTCTCAGCGGGGGAACTCCTACAATGAGCAGTTCTTC.

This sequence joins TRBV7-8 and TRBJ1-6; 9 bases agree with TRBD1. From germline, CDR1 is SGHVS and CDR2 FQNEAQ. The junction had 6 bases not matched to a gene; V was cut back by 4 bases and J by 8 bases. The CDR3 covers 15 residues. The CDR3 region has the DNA TGTGCCAGCAGCTACCGGGGGACAGGGTATTCACCCCTCCACTTT. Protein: CASSYRGTGYSPLHF.

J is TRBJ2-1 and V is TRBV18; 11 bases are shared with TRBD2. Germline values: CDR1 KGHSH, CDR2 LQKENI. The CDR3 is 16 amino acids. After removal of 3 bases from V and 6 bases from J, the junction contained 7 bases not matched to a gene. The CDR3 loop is CASSPATSGGLNEQFF. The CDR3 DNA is TGTGCCAGCTCACCGGCAACTAGCGGGGGCCTCAATGAGCAGTTCTTC.

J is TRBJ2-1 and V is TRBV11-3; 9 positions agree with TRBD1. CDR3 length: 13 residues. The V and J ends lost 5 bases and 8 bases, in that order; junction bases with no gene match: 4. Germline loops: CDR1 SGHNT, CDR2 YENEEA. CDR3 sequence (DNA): TGTGCCAGCAGCCAGGACAGGGGTCATGAGCAGTTCTTC. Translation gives CASSQDRGHEQFF.

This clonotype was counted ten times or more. CDR3 protein: CASSPNGGAGGYTF. The CDR3 bases are TGTGCCAGCTCACCCAACGGTGGGGCTGGCGGCTACACCTTC. The J gene is TRBJ1-2, the V gene TRBV18; maybe TRBD1 (5 bases). Trimming cost V 3 bases and J 8 bases, with 16 bases left between them. Germline assignment: CDR1 KGHSH and CDR2 LQKENI. CDR3 length: 14 amino acids.

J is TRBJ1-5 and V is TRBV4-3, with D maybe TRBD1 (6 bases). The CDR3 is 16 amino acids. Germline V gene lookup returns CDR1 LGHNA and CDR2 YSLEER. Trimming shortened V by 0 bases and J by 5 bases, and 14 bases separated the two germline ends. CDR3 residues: CASSQDIVGAYQPQHF. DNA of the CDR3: TGCGCCAGCAGCCAAGATATCGTGGGGGCATATCAGCCCCAGCATTTT.

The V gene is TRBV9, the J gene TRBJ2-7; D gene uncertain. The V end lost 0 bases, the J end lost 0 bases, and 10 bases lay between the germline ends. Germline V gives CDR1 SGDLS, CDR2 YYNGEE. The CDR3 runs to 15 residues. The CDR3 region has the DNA TGTGCCAGCAGCGTAGCCACCGGCCACTCCTACGAGCAGTACTTC. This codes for CASSVATGHSYEQYF.

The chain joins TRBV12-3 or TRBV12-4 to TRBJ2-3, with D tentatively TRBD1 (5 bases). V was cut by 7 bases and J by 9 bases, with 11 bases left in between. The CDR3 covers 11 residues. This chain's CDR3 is CASTPRTTQYF. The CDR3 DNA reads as TGTGCCAGCACCCCTCGGACAACGCAGTATTTT.

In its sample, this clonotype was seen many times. CDR3 in amino acids: CASSPGQGGYEQYF. The CDR3 DNA sequence: TGTGCCAGCAGTCCGGGACAGGGGGGGTACGAGCAGTACTTC. The gene calls are TRBV6-5 and TRBJ2-7; 11 bases map to TRBD1. Germline assignment: CDR1 MNHEY and CDR2 SVGAGI. The CDR3 consists of 14 residues. V shed 5 bases and J 4 bases; nucleotides not matched to a gene: 4.

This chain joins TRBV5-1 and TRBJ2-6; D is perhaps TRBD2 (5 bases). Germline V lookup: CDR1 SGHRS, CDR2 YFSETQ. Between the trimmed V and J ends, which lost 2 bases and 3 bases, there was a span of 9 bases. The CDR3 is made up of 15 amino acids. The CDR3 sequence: CASSFFGSGANVLTF. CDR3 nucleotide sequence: TGCGCCAGCAGCTTCTTTGGGAGTGGGGCCAACGTCCTGACTTTC.

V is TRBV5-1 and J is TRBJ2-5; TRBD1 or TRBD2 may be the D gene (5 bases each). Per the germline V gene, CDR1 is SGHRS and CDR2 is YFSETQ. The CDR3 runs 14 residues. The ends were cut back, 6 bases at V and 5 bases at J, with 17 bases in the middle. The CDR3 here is CASNTHRGGETQYF. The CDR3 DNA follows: TGCGCCAGCAACACCCACCGGGGCGGGGAGACCCAGTACTTC. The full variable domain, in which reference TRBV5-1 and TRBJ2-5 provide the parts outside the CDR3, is KAGVTQTPRYLIKTRGQQVTLSCSPISGHRSVSWYQQTPGQGLQFLFEYFSETQRNKGNFPGRFSGRQFSNSRSEMNVSTLELGDSALYLCASNTHRGGETQYFGPGTRLLVL.

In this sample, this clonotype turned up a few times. DNA for the CDR3: TGTGCCAGCAGCTTGGCCACCGACTACGAGCAGTACGTC. This sequence encodes CASSLATDYEQYV. J is TRBJ2-7 and V is TRBV7-2; D ambiguous. Germline V lookup: CDR1 SGHTA, CDR2 FQGNSA. V lost 3 bases, J lost 3 bases, and 9 bases lay in between. The CDR3 extends over 13 amino acids.

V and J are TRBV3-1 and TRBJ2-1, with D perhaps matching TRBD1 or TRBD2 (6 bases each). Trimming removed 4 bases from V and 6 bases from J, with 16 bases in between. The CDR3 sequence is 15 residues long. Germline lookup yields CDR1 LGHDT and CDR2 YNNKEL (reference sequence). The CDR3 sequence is CASSRPTGGRNEQFF. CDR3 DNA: TGTGCCAGCAGCCGCCCAACTGGGGGGCGCAATGAGCAGTTCTTC.

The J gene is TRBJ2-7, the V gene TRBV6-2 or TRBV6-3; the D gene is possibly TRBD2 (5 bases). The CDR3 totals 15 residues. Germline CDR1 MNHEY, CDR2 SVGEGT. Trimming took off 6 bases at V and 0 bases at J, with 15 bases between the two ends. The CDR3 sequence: CASSPGGLSSYEQYF. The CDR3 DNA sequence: TGTGCCAGCAGCCCCGGCGGGCTGAGCTCCTACGAGCAGTACTTC.

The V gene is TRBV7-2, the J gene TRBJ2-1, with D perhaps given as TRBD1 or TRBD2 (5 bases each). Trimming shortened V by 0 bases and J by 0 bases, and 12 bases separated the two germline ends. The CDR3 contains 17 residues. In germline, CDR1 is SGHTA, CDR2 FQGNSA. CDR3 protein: CASSLAPGLRSYNEQFF. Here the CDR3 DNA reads TGTGCCAGCAGCTTAGCGCCGGGGCTACGCTCCTACAATGAGCAGTTCTTC.

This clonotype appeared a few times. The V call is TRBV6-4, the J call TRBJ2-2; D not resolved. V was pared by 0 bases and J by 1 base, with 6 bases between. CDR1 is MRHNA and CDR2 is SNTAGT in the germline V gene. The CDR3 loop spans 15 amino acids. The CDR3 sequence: CASSDSEGNTGELFF. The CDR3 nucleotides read TGTGCCAGCAGTGACTCGGAAGGGAACACCGGGGAGCTGTTTTTT.

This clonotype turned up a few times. The CDR3 is CASSLAVVNTDTQYF. CDR3 bases: TGTGCCAGCAGCCTAGCGGTGGTCAACACAGATACGCAGTATTTT. The J gene is TRBJ2-3, the V gene TRBV9; 7 bases are shared with TRBD2. V shed 4 bases and J 2 bases; nucleotides not matched to a gene: 7. The CDR3 is 15 residues long. CDR1 is SGDLS, CDR2 YYNGEE, per germline.

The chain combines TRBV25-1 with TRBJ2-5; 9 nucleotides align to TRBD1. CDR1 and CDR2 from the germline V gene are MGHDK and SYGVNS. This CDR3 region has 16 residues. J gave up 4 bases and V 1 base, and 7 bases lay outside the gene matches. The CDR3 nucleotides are TGTGCCAGCAGTGAATTAGGGACAGGGTTGGGAGAGACCCAGTACTTC. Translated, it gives CASSELGTGLGETQYF.

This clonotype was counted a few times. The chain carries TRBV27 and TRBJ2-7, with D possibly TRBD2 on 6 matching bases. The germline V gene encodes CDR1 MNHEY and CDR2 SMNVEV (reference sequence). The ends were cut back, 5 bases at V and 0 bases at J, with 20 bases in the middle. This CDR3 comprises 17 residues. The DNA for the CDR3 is TGTGCCAGCAGTGGCGGGACGGCCTCGGAATACTCCTACGAGCAGTACTTC. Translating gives CASSGGTASEYSYEQYF.

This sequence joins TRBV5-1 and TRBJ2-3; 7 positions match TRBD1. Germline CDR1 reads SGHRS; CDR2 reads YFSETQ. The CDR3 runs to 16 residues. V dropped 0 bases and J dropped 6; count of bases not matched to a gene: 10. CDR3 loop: CASSLAGTVFRDTQYF. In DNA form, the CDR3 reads TGCGCCAGCAGCTTGGCCGGGACAGTCTTTCGGGATACGCAGTATTTT. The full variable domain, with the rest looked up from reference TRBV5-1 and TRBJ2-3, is KAGVTQTPRYLIKTRGQQVTLSCSPISGHRSVSWYQQTPGQGLQFLFEYFSETQRNKGNFPGRFSGRQFSNSRSEMNVSTLELGDSALYLCASSLAGTVFRDTQYFGPGTRLTVL.

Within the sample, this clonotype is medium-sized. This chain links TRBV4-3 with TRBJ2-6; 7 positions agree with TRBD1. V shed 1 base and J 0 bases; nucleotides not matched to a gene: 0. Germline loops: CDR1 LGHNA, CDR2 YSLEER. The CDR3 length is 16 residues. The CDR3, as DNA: TGCGCCAGCAGCCAAGCAGGGGGCTCTGGGGCCAACGTCCTGACTTTC. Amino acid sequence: CASSQAGGSGANVLTF.